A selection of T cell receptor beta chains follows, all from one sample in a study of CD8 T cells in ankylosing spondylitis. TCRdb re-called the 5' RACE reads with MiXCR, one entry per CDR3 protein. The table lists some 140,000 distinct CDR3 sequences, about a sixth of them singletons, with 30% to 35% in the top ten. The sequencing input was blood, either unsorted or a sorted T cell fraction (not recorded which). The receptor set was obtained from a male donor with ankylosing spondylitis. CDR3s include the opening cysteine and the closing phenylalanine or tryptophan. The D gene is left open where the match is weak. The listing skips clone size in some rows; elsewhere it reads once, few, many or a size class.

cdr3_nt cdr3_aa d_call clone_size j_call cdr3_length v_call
TGTGCCAGCAGCCTCCGGGCCGATAATGAAAAACTGTTTTTT CASSLRADNEKLFF . . TRBJ1-4 14 TRBV28
TGTGCCAGCAGCATCGGACAGGGGAAAATGAACACTGAAGCTTTCTTT CASSIGQGKMNTEAFF TRBD1 . TRBJ1-1 16 TRBV11-3
TGTGCCAGCACCCCCGGTGAGGGAGCCTACAATGAGCAGTTCTTC CASTPGEGAYNEQFF . few TRBJ2-1 15 TRBV9
TGCAGACTCCCCCGAGGGCCCCGCAGGGTACCCTACAATGAGCAGTTCTTC CRLPRGPRRVPYNEQFF . many TRBJ2-1 17 TRBV29-1
TGCGCCAGCACCCCGGGTACGGAAGACGGCTACACCTTC CASTPGTEDGYTF . few TRBJ1-2 13 TRBV5-1
TGCAGTGCTCCCTACGGTGGAGGGTTCAGCCAGCCCCAGCATTTT CSAPYGGGFSQPQHF . . TRBJ1-5 15 TRBV20-1
TGTGCCAGCAACCGAGGGGCCGGGGAGCTGTTTTTT CASNRGAGELFF . . TRBJ2-2 12 TRBV12-3/TRBV12-4
TGTGCCAGCTTTGGGGCCCACGAGCAGTACTTC CASFGAHEQYF . few TRBJ2-7 11 TRBV27
TGTGCCAGCAGCCAACCGGACGGATACTCCTACAATGAGCAGTTCTTC CASSQPDGYSYNEQFF . few TRBJ2-1 16 TRBV3-1
TGTGCCAGCAGTACGACAGGGAAATGGCCCCAGCATTTT CASSTTGKWPQHF TRBD1 few TRBJ1-5 13 TRBV27
TGTGCCAGCAGCTGGGAAGCGGGCTCAGCCAAAAACATTCAGTACTTC CASSWEAGSAKNIQYF . . TRBJ2-4 16 TRBV5-4
TGTGCCAGCAGTCCAATGGTCCTAAGCTACGAGCAGTACTTC CASSPMVLSYEQYF . . TRBJ2-7 14 TRBV28
TGTGCCAGCAGCTTAAACAGGGGGTGGCCGAACACCGGGGAGCTGTTTTTT CASSLNRGWPNTGELFF TRBD1 . TRBJ2-2 17 TRBV7-9
TGTGCCAGCAGCTTAGTCGGGACTAGGGTGGGAGATGAGCAGTTCTTC CASSLVGTRVGDEQFF TRBD2 . TRBJ2-1 16 TRBV7-9
TGCAGCGTTCAGCGCAGCTCCTACGAGCAGTACTTC CSVQRSSYEQYF . many TRBJ2-7 12 TRBV29-1
TGTGCCAGCAGCCAAGATTTCGAAGAGACCCAGTACTTC CASSQDFEETQYF . many TRBJ2-5 13 TRBV4-2
TGCGCCAGCAGCTTGAGCAGCTATGGCTACACCTTC CASSLSSYGYTF . . TRBJ1-2 12 TRBV5-1
TGCGCCAGCACCATCCGAGGACAGGGTCGGACCGGGGAGCTGTTTTTT CASTIRGQGRTGELFF TRBD1 many TRBJ2-2 16 TRBV4-1
TGTGCCAGCAGCTTAGCTGGGCGGGAGACTGAGCAGTTCTTC CASSLAGRETEQFF TRBD2 . TRBJ2-1 14 TRBV7-6
TGCGCCAGCAGCCACCCCGCTTTCGGGGGAGGGAACACTGAAGCTTTCTTT CASSHPAFGGGNTEAFF . . TRBJ1-1 17 TRBV4-1
TGCAGTGCTAGAGAACTAGCGGGAGCCTACAATGAGCAGTTCTTC CSARELAGAYNEQFF TRBD2 . TRBJ2-1 15 TRBV20-1
TGCGCCAGCAGCTCCGGGACCAGCGGGAGGGGTTTTACAGATACGCAGTATTTT CASSSGTSGRGFTDTQYF TRBD2 . TRBJ2-3 18 TRBV5-1
TGTGCCATCAGTGAACTAGCGGGAGCCTACAATGAGCAGTTCTTC CAISELAGAYNEQFF TRBD2 many TRBJ2-1 15 TRBV10-3
TGTGCCACCAGCCATCCGGGAGGGACCTACGAGCAGTACTTC CATSHPGGTYEQYF TRBD2 . TRBJ2-7 14 TRBV15